The rows below give T cell receptor beta chains drawn from one sample of a study of blood T cell repertoires in COVID-19. Measured with immunoSEQ multiplex PCR; TCRdb has only the in-frame clones, and not every one. Among 300,000 to 350,000 clones listed, nearly 90% were seen once. Sequenced material: PBMCs or T cells enriched from blood (not recorded which). The receptors shown here come from a young woman with acute COVID-19. The CDR3 runs from the conserved cysteine through the conserved F or W. A D gene is named only where the DNA matches it firmly. Not every row has a clone size; where given, it reads once, few, many or a size class.

J gene | clone size | V gene | D gene | CDR3 protein | CDR3 DNA
TRBJ1-5 | NA | TRBV28 | NA | CASSLSRRGKSRQPQHF | TGTGCCAGCAGTTTAAGTCGGCGGGGTAAGAGTCGTCAGCCCCAGCATTTT
TRBJ1-2 | NA | TRBV6-6 | NA | CASSPFVRGAYGYTF | TGTGCCAGCAGCCCCTTCGTTAGGGGCGCCTATGGCTACACCTTC
TRBJ2-1 | NA | TRBV24-1 | TRBD2 | CATSDSGTSGRKSVYNEQFF | TGTGCCACCAGTGATTCCGGGACTAGCGGGAGAAAATCCGTATACAATGAGCAGTTCTTC
TRBJ1-5 | few | TRBV7-9 | TRBD1 | CASSFTGGEAQHF | TGTGCCAGCAGCTTTACAGGGGGCGAAGCCCAGCATTTT
TRBJ1-2 | NA | TRBV7-9 | TRBD1 | CASSREGQGKYGYTF | TGTGCCAGCAGCAGAGAAGGACAGGGGAAGTATGGCTACACCTTC
TRBJ2-1 | NA | TRBV3-1/TRBV3-2 | TRBD2 | CASSQSTSGTDNEQFF | TGTGCCAGCAGCCAATCGACTAGCGGGACAGACAATGAGCAGTTCTTC
TRBJ1-2 | NA | TRBV28 | TRBD1 | CASSIQQGTDYGYTF | TGTGCCAGCAGTATACAACAGGGGACAGACTATGGCTACACCTTC
TRBJ1-5 | NA | TRBV10-3 | NA | CAISDSLGKGDQPQHF | TGTGCCATCAGTGATAGTTTGGGGAAGGGGGATCAGCCCCAGCATTTT
TRBJ2-3 | NA | TRBV7-6 | TRBD1 | CASSSPTDRDRVPDTQYF | TGTGCCAGCAGCTCACCTACCGACCGGGACAGGGTCCCAGATACGCAGTATTTT
TRBJ1-2 | NA | TRBV13 | TRBD1 | CASSSDRGADGYTF | TGTGCCAGCAGCTCCGACAGGGGCGCGGATGGCTACACCTTC
TRBJ1-1 | NA | TRBV15 | TRBD1 | CATSRAGQGNTEAFF | TGTGCCACCAGCAGAGCCGGACAGGGAAACACTGAAGCTTTCTTT
TRBJ2-1 | NA | TRBV7-3 | TRBD1 | CASSLGTGGFNEQFF | TGTGCCAGCAGCTTAGGGACAGGGGGGTTCAATGAGCAGTTCTTC
TRBJ2-2 | NA | TRBV18 | TRBD2 | CASSPLNSGSTGELFF | TGTGCCAGCTCACCACTAAATAGCGGGAGTACCGGGGAGCTGTTTTTT
TRBJ1-2 | NA | TRBV5-1 | NA | CASSLAQDWSYTF | TGCGCCAGCAGCTTGGCCCAGGATTGGAGCTACACCTTC
TRBJ2-5 | NA | TRBV14 | NA | CASSQGGSGLSKTQYF | TGTGCCAGCAGCCAAGGAGGGAGTGGGTTGTCGAAGACCCAGTACTTC
TRBJ2-2 | NA | TRBV11-3 | TRBD1 | CASSLLPPGQGVTGELFF | TGTGCCAGCAGCCTACTGCCGCCCGGACAGGGGGTCACCGGGGAGCTGTTTTTT
TRBJ2-7 | NA | TRBV18 | TRBD2 | CASSLTGLPTYEQYF | TGTGCCAGCTCACTGACGGGACTACCTACCTACGAGCAGTACTTC
TRBJ2-7 | NA | TRBV2 | TRBD1 | CANYGDRVYEQYF | TGTGCCAACTATGGGGACAGGGTGTACGAGCAGTACTTC
TRBJ1-1 | once | TRBV2 | TRBD1 | CASRGRQGRTEAFF | TGTGCCAGCAGGGGTCGACAGGGGAGAACTGAAGCTTTCTTT
TRBJ1-4 | NA | TRBV4-1 | NA | CASSLIHRADNEKLFF | TGCGCCAGCAGCCTAATACACAGGGCTGACAATGAAAAACTGTTTTTT
TRBJ2-7 | NA | TRBV28 | NA | CASKSPYEQYF | TGTGCCAGCAAATCTCCCTACGAGCAGTACTTC
TRBJ2-5 | once | TRBV14 | TRBD2 | CASSPRLAGLGETQYF | TGTGCCAGCAGCCCCCGACTAGCGGGATTAGGAGAGACCCAGTACTTC